This T cell receptor beta chain comes out of a study of early T cells in non-severe SARS-CoV-2 infection. The CDR3 spans 13 residues. In germline, CDR1 is SQVTM, CDR2 ANQGSEA. V was cut by 6 bases and J by 1 base, with 12 bases left in between. TCRdb recomputed calls from the 5' RACE reads with MiXCR, one row per CDR3 protein. The data hold approximately 67,000 distinct CDR3 sequences, with more than 9% observed a single time. This clonotype has a count of ten or more. This clonotype originated in an adult who was a healthcare worker with PCR-confirmed SARS-CoV-2 infection or an uninfected control (not recorded which). What was sequenced was whole blood. V gene TRBV29-1 combines with J gene TRBJ1-2; unclear D gene. For the CDR3, the DNA is TGCAGCGTGAGGCTTGGGGTTAACTATGGCTACACCTTC. It yields the protein CSVRLGVNYGYTF.